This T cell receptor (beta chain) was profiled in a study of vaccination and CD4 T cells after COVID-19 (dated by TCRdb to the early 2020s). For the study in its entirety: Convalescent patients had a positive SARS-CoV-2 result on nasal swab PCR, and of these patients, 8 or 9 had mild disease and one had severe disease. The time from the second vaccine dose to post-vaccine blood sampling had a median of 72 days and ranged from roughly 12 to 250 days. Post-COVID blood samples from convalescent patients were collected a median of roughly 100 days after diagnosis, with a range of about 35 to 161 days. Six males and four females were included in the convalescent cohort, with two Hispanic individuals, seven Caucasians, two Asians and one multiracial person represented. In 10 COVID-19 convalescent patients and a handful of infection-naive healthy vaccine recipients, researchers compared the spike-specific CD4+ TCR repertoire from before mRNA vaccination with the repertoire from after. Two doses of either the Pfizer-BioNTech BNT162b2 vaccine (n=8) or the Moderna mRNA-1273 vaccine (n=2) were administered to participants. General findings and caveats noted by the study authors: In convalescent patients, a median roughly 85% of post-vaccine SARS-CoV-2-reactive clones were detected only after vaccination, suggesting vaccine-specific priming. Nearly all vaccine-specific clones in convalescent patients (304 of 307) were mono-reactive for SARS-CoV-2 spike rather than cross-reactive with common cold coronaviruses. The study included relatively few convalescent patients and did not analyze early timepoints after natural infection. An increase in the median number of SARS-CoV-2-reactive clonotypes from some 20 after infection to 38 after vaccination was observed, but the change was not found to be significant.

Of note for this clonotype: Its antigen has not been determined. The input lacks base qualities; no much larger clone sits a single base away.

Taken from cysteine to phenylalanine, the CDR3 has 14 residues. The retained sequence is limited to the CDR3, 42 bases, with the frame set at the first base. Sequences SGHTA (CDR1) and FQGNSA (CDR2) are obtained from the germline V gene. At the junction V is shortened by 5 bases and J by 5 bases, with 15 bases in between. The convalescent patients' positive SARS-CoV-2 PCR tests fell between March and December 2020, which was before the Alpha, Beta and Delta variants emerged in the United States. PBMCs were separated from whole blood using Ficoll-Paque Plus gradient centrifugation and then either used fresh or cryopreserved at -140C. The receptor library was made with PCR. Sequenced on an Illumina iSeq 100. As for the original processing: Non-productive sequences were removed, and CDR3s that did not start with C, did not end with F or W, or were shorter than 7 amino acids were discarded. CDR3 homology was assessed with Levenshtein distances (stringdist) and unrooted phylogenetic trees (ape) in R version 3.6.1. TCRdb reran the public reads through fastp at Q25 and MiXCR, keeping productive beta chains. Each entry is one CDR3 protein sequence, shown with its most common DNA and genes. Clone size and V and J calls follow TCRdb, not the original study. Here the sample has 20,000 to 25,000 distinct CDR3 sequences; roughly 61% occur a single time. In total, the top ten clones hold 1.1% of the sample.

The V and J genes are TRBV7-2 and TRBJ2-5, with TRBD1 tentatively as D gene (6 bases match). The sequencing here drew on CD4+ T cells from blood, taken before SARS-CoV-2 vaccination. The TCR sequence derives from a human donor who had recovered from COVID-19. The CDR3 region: CASSKQGSVETQYF. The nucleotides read TGTGCCAGCAGCAAACAGGGTTCGGTGGAGACCCAGTACTTC.